This T cell receptor (beta chain) was retrieved from a study of T cell responses to AZD1222 COVID-19 vaccine. From germline, CDR1 is SNHLY and CDR2 FYNNEI. Trimming removed 0 bases from V and 2 bases from J; junction bases left unmatched: 18. The CDR3 is 20 amino acids. The data were produced by immunoSEQ multiplex PCR, yet TCRdb's version contains in-frame clones alone and is incomplete. The sample yields around 85,000 clones, 90% seen once. The sequencing here drew on peripheral blood, taken 28 days after the second AZD1222 dose. The sequence was collected from an adult who received the AZD1222 COVID-19 vaccine. The chain recombines TRBV2 with TRBJ2-7, with 8 bases aligning to TRBD1. CDR3 sequence: CASSEAARQGKPIPPYEQYF. CDR3 coding DNA: TGTGCCAGCAGTGAAGCTGCGAGACAGGGGAAACCTATCCCTCCCTACGAGCAGTACTTC.